This T cell receptor (beta chain) appears in the sequencing data of a study of response to subunit inactivated influenza vaccine. Trimming cost V 5 bases and J 1 base, with 11 bases left between them. The CDR3 is 15 amino acids. Looked up from germline, CDR1 is LGHNA and CDR2 is YSLEER. TCRdb analysed the RT-PCR reads with MiXCR anew, one entry per CDR3 protein. The data contain around 570,000 distinct CDR3 sequences, 10% to 12% of them seen just once; the ten biggest clones take up about 10%. In this sample, this clonotype turned up many times. These records were also assigned to another study, of T cells expressing NK-cell markers. That report adds: Beta-chain TCR cDNA was generated via 5'RACE template switching with UMIs. According to the study, TCR beta repertoires originated from sorted CD3+CD56+NKG2C+, CD3+CD56+NKG2C- and CD3+CD56-NKG2C+ T cells. Out of eight donors sequenced, seven tested HCMV-seropositive and the remaining one seronegative. Among CD8+ T cells from about six donors, dominant NKG2C+ clonotypes accounted for about 1.0-7.0%. These same clonotypes (in four donors) also led the CD3+CD56-NKG2C+ fraction.

The gene calls are TRBV4-3 and TRBJ2-2; D uncertain. The sequence came from a man aged 50-60 years who received an inactivated influenza vaccine. The specimen was PBMCs from blood, collected on the day of vaccination. CDR3 sequence: CASSLEQWNTGELFF. The CDR3 DNA reads TGCGCCAGCAGCTTGGAACAGTGGAACACCGGGGAGCTGTTTTTT.